The clone carrying this T cell receptor (beta chain) was detected once. Its antigen remains unidentified. The junction shows a germline mismatch at one end, possibly a read error. This sample was taken from a study of cytomegalovirus exposure and HLA in healthy donors. The CDR3 runs to 15 residues. Germline CDR1 and CDR2: SSHAT and FNYEAQ (reference sequence). Overall study results and limits: The listing of roughly 160 TCR beta chains classed them as cytomegalovirus-associated.

PCR primers comprised 60 Vbeta and 13 Jbeta primers. Method: immunoSEQ multiplex PCR; TCRdb's copy keeps in-frame clones and lacks some. Seen here are some 170,000 clones, 65% to 80% observed once, and the top ten hold about 2%. The chain uses TRBV7-7 and TRBJ2-2; TRBD1 aligns across 12 bases. The sequenced sample consisted of PBMCs. The clonotype comes from a man aged 40-55 years in good health and CMV-seronegative. As DNA, the CDR3 is TGTGCTAGCAGCTTGGGGACAGGGGGCCCCGGGGAGCTGTTTTTT. Translation gives CASSLGTGGPGELFF.